This entry describes one T cell receptor (beta chain). Its antigen is unknown. There were at least 5.5 micrograms of total RNA extracted from every sample. With a J-beta primer mix and a sample-barcoded 5' primer, a second PCR ran about 7 to 12 cycles. MiXCR, run by TCRdb on the 5' RACE reads, gives a single entry per CDR3 protein. The data show 1.5 million to 2 million distinct CDR3 sequences, about 31% seen once. The source of the sample is a study of blood T cells in healthy people across ages. Germline lookup yields CDR1 MGHRA and CDR2 YSYEKL. This CDR3 is built from 18 residues. The V end was cut by 1 base, the J end by 0 bases, with 16 bases between. Points from the study as a whole: In older individuals, TCR beta diversity per million T cells was lower, falling roughly linearly with age.

The J gene is TRBJ1-5, the V gene TRBV4-1; D is unclear. The sequencing input was blood. This TCR was sampled from a woman in her thirties in good health. Here the CDR3 reads CASSQGIHWKPSNQPQHF. The CDR3 nucleotides read TGCGCCAGCAGCCAAGGAATTCACTGGAAACCTAGCAATCAGCCCCAGCATTTT.